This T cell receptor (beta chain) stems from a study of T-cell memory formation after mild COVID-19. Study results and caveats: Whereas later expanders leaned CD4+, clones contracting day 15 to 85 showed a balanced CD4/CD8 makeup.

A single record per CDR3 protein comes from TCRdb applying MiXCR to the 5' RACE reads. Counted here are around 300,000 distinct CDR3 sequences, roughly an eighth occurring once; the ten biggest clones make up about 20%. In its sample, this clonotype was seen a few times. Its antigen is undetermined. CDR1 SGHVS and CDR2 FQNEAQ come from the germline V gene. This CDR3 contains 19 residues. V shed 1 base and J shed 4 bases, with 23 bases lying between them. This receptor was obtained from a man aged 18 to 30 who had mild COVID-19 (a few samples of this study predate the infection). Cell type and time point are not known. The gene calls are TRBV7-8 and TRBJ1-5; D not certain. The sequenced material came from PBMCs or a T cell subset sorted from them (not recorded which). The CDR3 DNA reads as TGTGCCAGCAGCTTAGGCCCCCTACACCAGGTATTGACAAATCAGCCCCAGCATTTT. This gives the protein CASSLGPLHQVLTNQPQHF.